The T cell receptor (beta chain) described here comes from a study of cytomegalovirus exposure and HLA in healthy donors. Study results and limitations: A previous analysis found most TCR beta V segments productive roughly 90% or roughly 30% of the time. A likely sequencing artifact accounted for one observed cluster of highly shared sequence variants.

The germline V gene encodes CDR1 SNHLY and CDR2 FYNNEI. J gave up 5 bases and V 6 bases, and 5 bases lay outside the gene matches. There are 13 residues in the CDR3. The PCR ran on 60 Vbeta and 13 Jbeta primers. Sequenced by immunoSEQ multiplex PCR; TCRdb stores in-frame clones only, minus some. This sample has 120,000 to 150,000 clones, with around 81% found just once. As to this clone: Its matching antigen is unknown.

The origin of this receptor is a male donor in good health and CMV-seronegative. What was sequenced was PBMCs. V and J are TRBV2 and TRBJ2-5; 8 bases agree with TRBD1. The CDR3 DNA is TGTGCCAGCAGGCCACAGGGGGAGGAGACCCAGTACTTC. Protein sequence: CASRPQGEETQYF. The full variable domain, completed using reference TRBV2 and TRBJ2-5, is EPEVTQTPSHQVTQMGQEVILRCVPISNHLYFYWYRQILGQKVEFLVSFYNNEISEKSEIFDDQFSVERPDGSNFTLKIRSTKLEDSAMYFCASRPQGEETQYFGPGTRLLVL.